These T cell receptor beta chains were read from a single sample in a study of T cell responses to AZD1222 COVID-19 vaccine. Using immunoSEQ multiplex PCR, the repertoire was profiled, and TCRdb retains in-frame clones only, with some absent. The sample holds about 79,000 clones, 65% to 85% seen once. This material consisted of peripheral blood, taken on day 0 of AZD1222 vaccination. Receptors originate from an adult in good health. Each CDR3 is given with its conserved first and last residue. The D gene is left open where the match is weak. A clone size is listed for some rows: how often the clone was seen (once, few, many), or a class if it is expanded.

v_call	j_call	clone_size	d_call	cdr3_aa	cdr3_nt
TRBV12-3/TRBV12-4	TRBJ2-7	-	-	CASTSDTFEQYF	TGTGCCAGCACTTCGGACACCTTCGAGCAGTACTTC
TRBV4-2	TRBJ1-6	-	-	CASSQRLAYNSPLHF	TGTGCCAGCAGCCAGAGGCTGGCGTATAATTCACCCCTCCACTTT
TRBV6-5	TRBJ2-1	-	TRBD2	CASSYASGSYNEQFF	TGTGCCAGCAGTTACGCTAGCGGGAGTTACAATGAGCAGTTCTTC
TRBV7-8	TRBJ2-1	few	-	CASSFKDPAPYNEQFF	TGTGCCAGCAGCTTTAAAGACCCCGCTCCCTACAATGAGCAGTTCTTC
TRBV2	TRBJ2-2	once	-	CASSEERLPPGELFF	TGTGCCAGCAGTGAGGAAAGGCTTCCCCCCGGGGAGCTGTTTTTT
TRBV6-5	TRBJ2-1	-	TRBD1	CASSYTGQGYNEQFF	TGTGCCAGCAGTTACACGGGACAGGGATACAATGAGCAGTTCTTC
TRBV10-1	TRBJ2-2	-	-	CASSERQGPGELFF	TGCGCCAGCAGTGAGCGGCAGGGCCCCGGGGAGCTGTTTTTT
TRBV25-1	TRBJ1-3	-	-	CASSASGGGTIYF	TGTGCCAGCAGTGCTTCGGGGGGGGGCACCATATATTTT
TRBV18	TRBJ2-3	once	-	CASSPQASRTDTQYF	TGTGCCAGCTCACCACAGGCGTCTCGGACAGATACGCAGTATTTT
TRBV19	TRBJ2-1	-	TRBD1	CASRPTGGYEQFF	TGTGCCAGTAGGCCAACAGGGGGGTATGAGCAGTTCTTC
TRBV6-5	TRBJ1-2	-	-	CASSSLQGAIYGYTF	TGTGCCAGCAGTTCGTTACAGGGAGCTATCTATGGCTACACCTTC
TRBV5-4	TRBJ1-6	-	-	CASSQGVGYNSPLHF	TGTGCCAGCAGCCAGGGTGTAGGCTATAATTCACCCCTCCACTTT
TRBV5-1	TRBJ2-2	once	-	CASSLGSGSNTGELFF	TGCGCCAGCAGCTTGGGGTCGGGTTCGAACACCGGGGAGCTGTTTTTT
TRBV29-1	TRBJ1-5	-	-	CSVQPPDGSQPQHF	TGCAGCGTTCAACCCCCGGACGGGAGTCAGCCCCAGCATTTT
TRBV28	TRBJ1-6	-	-	CATGGSYNSPLHF	TGTGCCACCGGGGGGTCCTATAATTCACCCCTCCACTTT
TRBV6-5	TRBJ2-2	-	-	CASTTANTGELFF	TGTGCCAGCACAACAGCCAACACCGGGGAGCTGTTTTTT
TRBV6-1	TRBJ1-4	-	-	CASSEREAGVNEKLFF	TGTGCCAGCAGTGAAAGGGAAGCAGGGGTTAATGAAAAACTGTTTTTT
TRBV5-5	TRBJ1-1	-	TRBD1	CASSLNPGQGLTATEAFF	TGTGCCAGCAGCCTAAACCCGGGACAGGGGCTCACCGCCACTGAAGCTTTCTTT
TRBV21-1	TRBJ2-3	-	-	CASSKELPGTGEDTQYF	TGTGCCAGCAGCAAAGAGCTACCCGGCACAGGGGAAGATACGCAGTATTTT
TRBV15	TRBJ2-7	once	-	CATSREMDSFSYEQYF	TGTGCCACCAGCAGAGAGATGGACAGTTTCTCCTACGAGCAGTACTTC
TRBV6-5	TRBJ1-3	-	-	CASSYGQASGNTIYF	TGTGCCAGCAGTTATGGGCAGGCCTCTGGAAACACCATATATTTT
TRBV27	TRBJ1-1	-	-	CASSTGTEAFF	TGTGCCAGCAGCACCGGGACAGAAGCTTTCTTT
TRBV2	TRBJ1-6	few	TRBD1	CASEGTGRSPLHF	TGTGCCAGCGAGGGGACAGGGCGTTCACCCCTCCACTTT
TRBV7-9	TRBJ1-1	once	-	CASSPPALNTEAFF	TGTGCCAGCAGCCCCCCGGCGCTGAACACTGAAGCTTTCTTT
TRBV5-5	TRBJ1-6	-	TRBD1	CASSFSGTAGNSPLHF	TGTGCCAGCAGCTTCTCCGGGACAGCCGGCAATTCACCCCTCCACTTT
TRBV3-1/TRBV3-2	TRBJ2-7	-	TRBD1	CASSLVQGDYEQYF	TGTGCCAGCAGCCTAGTACAGGGGGACTACGAGCAGTACTTC
TRBV5-1	TRBJ2-7	-	-	CASSLSGSFYEQYF	TGCGCCAGCAGCTTGTCGGGAAGTTTTTACGAGCAGTACTTC
TRBV4-2	TRBJ1-5	-	-	CASSQDRDRSSHQPQHF	TGTGCCAGCAGCCAAGATCGGGACCGAAGTTCGCATCAGCCCCAGCATTTT
TRBV4-1	TRBJ2-5	-	-	CASSLGTGPGEETQYF	TGCGCCAGCAGCCTGGGGACGGGGCCGGGGGAAGAGACCCAGTACTTC
TRBV9	TRBJ1-5	-	TRBD1	CASSVVPPMGTGYPHSNQPQHF	TGTGCCAGCAGCGTAGTACCCCCGATGGGGACAGGTTACCCCCATAGCAATCAGCCCCAGCATTTT
TRBV19	TRBJ1-6	few	-	CASSMIQGYSPLHF	TGTGCCAGTAGTATGATTCAGGGGTATTCACCCCTCCACTTT
TRBV19	TRBJ2-6	-	-	CASNTVSGANVLTF	TGTGCCAGTAATACGGTCTCTGGGGCCAACGTCCTGACTTTC
TRBV5-4	TRBJ2-7	-	TRBD1	CASSLARTGYEQYF	TGTGCCAGCAGCTTGGCCCGGACAGGCTACGAGCAGTACTTC
TRBV7-2	TRBJ1-1	-	-	CASSSLMGFTEAFF	TGTGCCAGCAGCTCCCTCATGGGCTTCACTGAAGCTTTCTTT
TRBV6-2/TRBV6-3	TRBJ2-7	-	TRBD1	CASSYSRQGRGEQYF	TGTGCCAGCAGTTACTCCAGACAGGGGCGCGGAGAGCAGTACTTC
TRBV4-1	TRBJ2-1	-	-	CASSQEVGEQFF	TGCGCCAGCAGCCAAGAGGTGGGGGAGCAGTTCTTC
TRBV9	TRBJ2-3	-	TRBD2	CASNRDYSTDTQYF	TGTGCCAGCAACCGGGACTACAGCACAGATACGCAGTATTTT
TRBV28	TRBJ1-5	once	-	CASRGGSNQPQHF	TGTGCCAGCCGGGGAGGTAGCAATCAGCCCCAGCATTTT
TRBV5-1	TRBJ1-2	-	-	CASSLAGTSDGYTF	TGCGCCAGCAGCTTGGCGGGGACCAGCGATGGCTACACCTTC
TRBV5-3	TRBJ2-7	once	TRBD2	CARSLGSGGKSSYEQYF	TGTGCCAGAAGCTTGGGATCGGGGGGTAAAAGCTCCTACGAGCAGTACTTC
TRBV6-1	TRBJ1-2	-	TRBD1	CASSERQGSYGYTF	TGTGCCAGCAGTGAACGACAGGGGAGCTATGGCTACACCTTC
TRBV10-3	TRBJ1-2	-	TRBD1	CAISESMVGTGNRGYTF	TGTGCCATCAGTGAGTCGATGGTTGGGACAGGGAATCGAGGCTACACCTTC
TRBV6-5	TRBJ1-2	-	-	CASSYTIGGNYGYTF	TGTGCCAGCAGTTACACAATTGGGGGGAACTATGGCTACACCTTC
TRBV6-6	TRBJ2-7	-	TRBD1	CASSYTGTGYDEQYF	TGTGCCAGCAGTTACACCGGGACAGGGTACGACGAGCAGTACTTC
TRBV18	TRBJ1-1	few	TRBD1	CASSSGEGAATEAFF	TGTGCCAGCTCATCGGGTGAGGGGGCGGCGACTGAAGCTTTCTTT
TRBV5-6	TRBJ1-2	once	-	CASSLAGRRYGYTF	TGTGCCAGCAGCTTGGCAGGGAGACGCTATGGCTACACCTTC
TRBV7-8	TRBJ2-5	-	-	CASSLTGPQETQYF	TGTGCCAGCAGCCTAACCGGCCCACAAGAGACCCAGTACTTC
TRBV7-2	TRBJ2-1	-	TRBD2	CASSLVVTSGDNEQFF	TGTGCCAGCAGCTTAGTAGTGACTAGCGGAGACAATGAGCAGTTCTTC
TRBV4-2	TRBJ2-2	-	TRBD2	CASSQDPGLGNTGELFF	TGTGCCAGCAGCCAAGACCCGGGACTAGGGAACACCGGGGAGCTGTTTTTT
TRBV6-6	TRBJ2-5	-	-	CASSFGGIETQYF	TGTGCCAGCAGTTTTGGCGGGATAGAGACCCAGTACTTC
TRBV11-3	TRBJ1-5	few	-	CASTIEPWRARTPQHF	TGTGCCAGCACCATTGAGCCCTGGCGGGCCCGAACGCCCCAGCATTTT
TRBV5-1	TRBJ1-2	-	-	CASSSESNYGYTF	TGCGCCAGCAGCTCCGAATCTAACTATGGCTACACCTTC
TRBV19	TRBJ1-5	-	TRBD1	CASGQGYSQPQHF	TGTGCCAGTGGACAGGGGTATAGTCAGCCCCAGCATTTT
TRBV30	TRBJ1-2	-	TRBD1	CAWSENRGRGYGYTF	TGTGCCTGGAGTGAAAACAGGGGGCGCGGCTATGGCTACACCTTC
TRBV19	TRBJ2-3	-	TRBD2	CASRRLAGGADTQYF	TGTGCCAGTAGGAGACTAGCGGGAGGAGCAGATACGCAGTATTTT
TRBV9	TRBJ1-5	-	-	CASSVCQPQHF	TGTGCCAGCAGCGTATGTCAGCCCCAGCATTTT
TRBV5-6	TRBJ1-5	-	-	CASSLRQNSNQPQHF	TGTGCCAGCAGCTTGCGGCAGAATAGCAATCAGCCCCAGCATTTT